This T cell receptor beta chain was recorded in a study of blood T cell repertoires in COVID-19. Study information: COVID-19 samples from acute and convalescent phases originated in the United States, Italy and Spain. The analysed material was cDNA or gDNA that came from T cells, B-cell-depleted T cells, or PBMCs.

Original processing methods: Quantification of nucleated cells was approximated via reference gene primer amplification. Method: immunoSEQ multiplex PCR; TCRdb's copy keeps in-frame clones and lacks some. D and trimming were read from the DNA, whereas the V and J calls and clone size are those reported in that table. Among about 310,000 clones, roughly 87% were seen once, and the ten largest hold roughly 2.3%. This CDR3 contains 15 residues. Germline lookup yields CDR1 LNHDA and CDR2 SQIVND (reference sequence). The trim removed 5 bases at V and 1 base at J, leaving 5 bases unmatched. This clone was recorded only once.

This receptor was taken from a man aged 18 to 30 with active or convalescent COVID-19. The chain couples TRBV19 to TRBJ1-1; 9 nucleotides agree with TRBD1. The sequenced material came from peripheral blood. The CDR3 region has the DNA TGTGCCAGTAGTCCCCAGACAGGGGGGAACACTGAAGCTTTCTTT. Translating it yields CASSPQTGGNTEAFF.